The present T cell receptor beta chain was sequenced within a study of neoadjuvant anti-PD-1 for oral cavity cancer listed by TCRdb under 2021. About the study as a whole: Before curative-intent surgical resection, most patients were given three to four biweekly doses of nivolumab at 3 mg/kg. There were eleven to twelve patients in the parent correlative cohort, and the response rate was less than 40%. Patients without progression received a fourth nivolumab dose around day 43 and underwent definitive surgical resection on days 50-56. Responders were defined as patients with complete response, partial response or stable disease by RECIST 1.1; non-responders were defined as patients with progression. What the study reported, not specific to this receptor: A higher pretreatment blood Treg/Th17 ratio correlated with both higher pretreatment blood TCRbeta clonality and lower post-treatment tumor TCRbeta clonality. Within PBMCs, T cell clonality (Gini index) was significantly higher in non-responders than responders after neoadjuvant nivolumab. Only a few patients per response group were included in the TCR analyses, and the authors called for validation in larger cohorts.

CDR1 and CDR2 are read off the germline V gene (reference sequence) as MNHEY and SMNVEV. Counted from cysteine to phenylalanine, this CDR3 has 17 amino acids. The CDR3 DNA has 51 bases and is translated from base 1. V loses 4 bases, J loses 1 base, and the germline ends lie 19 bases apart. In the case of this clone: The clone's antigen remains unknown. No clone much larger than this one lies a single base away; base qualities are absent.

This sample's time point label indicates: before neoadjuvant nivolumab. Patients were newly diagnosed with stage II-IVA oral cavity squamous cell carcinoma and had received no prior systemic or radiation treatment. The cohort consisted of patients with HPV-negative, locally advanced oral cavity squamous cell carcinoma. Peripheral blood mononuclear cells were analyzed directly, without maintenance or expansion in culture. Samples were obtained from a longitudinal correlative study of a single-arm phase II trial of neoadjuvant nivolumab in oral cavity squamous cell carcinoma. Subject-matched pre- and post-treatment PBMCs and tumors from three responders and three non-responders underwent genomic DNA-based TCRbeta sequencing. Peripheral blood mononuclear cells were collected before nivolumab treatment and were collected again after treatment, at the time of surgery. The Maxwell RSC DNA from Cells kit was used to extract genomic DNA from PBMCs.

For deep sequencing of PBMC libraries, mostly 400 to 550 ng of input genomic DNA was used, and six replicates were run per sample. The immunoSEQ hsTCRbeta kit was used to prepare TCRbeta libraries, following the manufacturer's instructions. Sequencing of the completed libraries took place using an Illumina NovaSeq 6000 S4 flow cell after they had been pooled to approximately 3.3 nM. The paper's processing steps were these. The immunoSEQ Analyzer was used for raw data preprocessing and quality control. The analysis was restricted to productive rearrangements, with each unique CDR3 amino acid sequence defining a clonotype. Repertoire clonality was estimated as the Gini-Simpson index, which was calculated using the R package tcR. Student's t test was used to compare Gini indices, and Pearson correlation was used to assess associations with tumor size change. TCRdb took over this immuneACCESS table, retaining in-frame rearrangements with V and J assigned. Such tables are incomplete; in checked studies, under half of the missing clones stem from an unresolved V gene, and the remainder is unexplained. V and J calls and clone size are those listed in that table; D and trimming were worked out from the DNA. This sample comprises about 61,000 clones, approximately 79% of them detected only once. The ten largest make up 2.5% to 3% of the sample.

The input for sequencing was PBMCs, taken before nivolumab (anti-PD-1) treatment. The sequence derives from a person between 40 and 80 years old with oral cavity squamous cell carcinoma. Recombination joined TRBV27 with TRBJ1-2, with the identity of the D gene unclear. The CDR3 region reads CASSSNLYRGHNYGYTF. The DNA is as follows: TGTGCCAGCAGTTCGAACCTATACCGTGGGCATAACTATGGCTACACCTTC.